This TCR beta chain was sequenced during a study of blood T cell repertoires in COVID-19. Study overall: PBMCs, B-cell-depleted T cells, or T cells provided the cDNA or gDNA that made up the material.

Authors' methods: By means of reference gene primer amplification, nucleated cell counts were estimated. The table came from immunoSEQ multiplex PCR; TCRdb's copy has only in-frame clones and leaves some out. V, J and clone size reflect that table, while D and trimming were determined from the DNA. Altogether about 110,000 clones are present, about 84% being singletons, with the ten largest covering 14%. The CDR3 has 16 residues. Trimming took 3 bases from V and 0 from J, leaving 14 bases between them. CDR1 is DFQATT and CDR2 is SNEGSKA in the germline V gene (reference sequence). Specimen: peripheral blood. This clonotype was sampled from a woman aged 55-70 years with acute or convalescent COVID-19. This chain joins TRBV20-1 and TRBJ1-4; D gene ambiguous. CDR3 in DNA: TGCAGTGCTAGTCTGCGCACGATCGCAACTAATGAAAAACTGTTTTTT. It encodes CSASLRTIATNEKLFF.